This entry is about one T cell receptor (beta chain). Only a few counts were recorded for this clone. The antigen it binds to is not known. No base quality information exists; no much larger clone differs at one position. The CDR3 runs 14 amino acids, cysteine and phenylalanine included. CDR3 DNA only is kept here, 42 bases in frame from base 1. CDR1 and CDR2 (MNHEY, SVGEGT) derive from the germline V gene. V is cut back by 5 bases and J by 6 bases, with 4 bases in the junction unmatched. In the prospective study, participants were roughly 18 to 100 years old, resided in 25 or so geographic areas of the United States, and were enrolled through a virtual design. To assign participants to cohorts, the prospective study relied on clinical history that participants themselves reported in a screening survey and a study questionnaire. Recovered participants in ImmuneRACE Cohort 3 were defined by two consecutive negative NP/OP PCR tests, clearance by a healthcare professional, or resolution of symptoms. Mobile phlebotomists in the prospective study collected whole blood, serum and a nasopharyngeal or oropharyngeal swab from every participant. Prospective study participants could optionally give additional blood draws and questionnaires over an approximately 2-month period. Before DNA extraction, prospective study blood samples were shipped either frozen or at room temperature.

TCRbeta CDR3 regions were amplified from genomic DNA using the immunoSEQ Assay, a bias-controlled multiplex PCR. For the original study's pipeline: The number of nucleated cells in each sample was estimated from the amplification of reference gene primers within the assay. Sequence reads were collapsed and filtered to measure the absolute abundance of every unique TCRbeta CDR3 rearrangement. For each sample, productive Simpson clonality was calculated as the square root of Simpson's diversity index over productive rearrangements. TCRdb mirrors the immuneACCESS table, restricted to in-frame sequences. Some clones are absent from its copies; in checked studies, under half trace to an unresolved V gene, and the reason for the others is unknown. That table supplies the V and J calls and clone size; D and trimming were determined from the DNA. The sample has around 250,000 clones on record, about 82% of them singletons. The ten largest make up over 2% of the sample.

This entry belongs to a study of blood T cell repertoires in COVID-19 (dated by TCRdb to 2018 to 2020). With regard to the full study: Collaborator samples came from the United States, Italy and Spain and covered acute and convalescent phases of COVID-19. The dataset comprised deeply sampled blood TCRbeta repertoires from subjects exposed to, actively infected with, or recovered from COVID-19. A de-identified subject ID, COVID-19 status, age in years and sex were almost always included in the sample metadata. A freely available public database, intended as a resource for researchers studying the immune response to SARS-CoV-2, is where the repertoires were released. Samples were obtained from the ongoing ImmuneRACE study (first 160 participants) and from approximately 1,200 subjects provided by 6 global collaborators. Where available, HLA class I and class II types were obtained from metadata supplied by the sample provider rather than from assay-based typing. The material from the prospective study consisted of cDNA or gDNA derived from T cells, B-cell-depleted T cells, or PBMCs.

On the study overall, not on this receptor specifically: Clinical and demographic metadata were provided uncurated, with the amount varying by source and participant.

Recombination connected TRBV6-2 or TRBV6-3 to TRBJ2-3, and 11 junctional nucleotides match TRBD1. The source of this sequence is a woman in her forties or fifties who had recovered from COVID-19. The sequenced sample was PBMCs or T cells enriched from blood (not recorded which). The DNA sequence is given as TGTGCCAGCAGTCACGGACAGGGGGCGGATACGCAGTATTTT. It encodes CASSHGQGADTQYF.